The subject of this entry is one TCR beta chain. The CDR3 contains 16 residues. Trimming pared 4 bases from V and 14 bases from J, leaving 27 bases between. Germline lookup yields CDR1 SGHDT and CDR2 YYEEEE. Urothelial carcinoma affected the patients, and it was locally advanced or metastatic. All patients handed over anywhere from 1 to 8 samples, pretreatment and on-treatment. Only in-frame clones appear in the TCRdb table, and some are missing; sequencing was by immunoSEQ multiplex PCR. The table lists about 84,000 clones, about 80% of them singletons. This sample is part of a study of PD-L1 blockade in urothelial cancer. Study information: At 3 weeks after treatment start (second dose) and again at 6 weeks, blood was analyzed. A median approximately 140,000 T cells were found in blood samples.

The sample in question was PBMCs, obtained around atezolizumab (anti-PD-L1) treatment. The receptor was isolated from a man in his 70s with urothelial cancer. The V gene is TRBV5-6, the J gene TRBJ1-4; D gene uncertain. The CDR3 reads CASSPREVALGKTLFF. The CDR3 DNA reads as TGTGCCAGCAGCCCAAGGGAAGTTGCACTAGGAAAAACTCTGTTTTTT.